The 21 T cell receptor beta chains given below trace back to one sample, sequenced in a study of brain metastases from non-small cell lung cancer. Clones were sequenced by immunoSEQ multiplex PCR, and TCRdb holds only the in-frame ones, with some missing. The sample lists some 4,000 clones; roughly nine tenths were seen once. The specimen was primary lung tumor tissue. The receptors derive from a donor aged 40 or over with non-small cell lung cancer.

The chain uses TRBV2 and TRBJ2-1; tentative D call: TRBD2 (5 bases). Trimming removed 4 bases at V and 2 bases at J, with 15 bases between. The CDR3 is made up of 16 amino acids. Germline lookup yields CDR1 SNHLY and CDR2 FYNNEI. The chain's CDR3 is CASSGLESAAYNEQFF. The DNA of the CDR3 is TGTGCCAGCAGTGGGTTGGAGTCAGCGGCCTACAATGAGCAGTTCTTC. Complete variable domain (other parts from reference TRBV2 and TRBJ2-1): EPEVTQTPSHQVTQMGQEVILRCVPISNHLYFYWYRQILGQKVEFLVSFYNNEISEKSEIFDDQFSVERPDGSNFTLKIRSTKLEDSAMYFCASSGLESAAYNEQFFGPGTRLTVL.

The J gene is TRBJ2-5, the V gene TRBV7-3, with 8 nucleotides matching TRBD2. Germline CDR1 is SGHTA and CDR2 is FQGTGA. This CDR3 has 18 residues. The ends lost 4 bases at V and 2 bases at J; junction bases unmatched: 15. Here the CDR3 DNA reads TGTGCCAGCAGCTCTCAGCCCATTACGGTAGCGGGGCAAGAGACCCAGTACTTC. It yields the protein CASSSQPITVAGQETQYF.

The chain carries TRBV6-5 and TRBJ2-1; weak D call: TRBD1 (6 bases). The ends were cut back, 6 bases at V and 6 bases at J, with 15 bases in the middle. The CDR3 extends over 14 amino acids. From germline, CDR1 is MNHEY and CDR2 SVGAGI. The CDR3 reads CASSFGTRSNEQFF. Here the CDR3 DNA reads TGTGCCAGCAGCTTCGGGACAAGATCCAATGAGCAGTTCTTC.

This clone was detected once. This CDR3 is CASSLAIGAHSPLHF. The CDR3 region has the DNA TGTGCCAGCAGCTTAGCTATAGGGGCACATTCACCCCTCCACTTT. This chain connects TRBV7-9 to TRBJ1-6; weak D call: TRBD1 (5 bases). V was shortened by 0 bases and J by 8 bases, with 11 bases between the two germline ends. This CDR3 is built from 15 residues. Germline V gene sequence: CDR1 SEHNR, CDR2 FQNEAQ (reference sequence).

This chain connects TRBV10-3 to TRBJ2-3; unclear D gene. The CDR3 sequence is 13 residues long. V shed 2 bases and J shed 5 bases, with 8 bases lying between them. Germline CDR1 reads ENHRY; CDR2 reads SYGVKD. CDR3 sequence reads: CAISEIRLDTQYF. The CDR3 region has the DNA TGTGCCATCAGTGAGATACGGCTAGATACGCAGTATTTT.

Notes on this clone: This sample includes further DNA sequences coding for the same CDR3. The gene calls are TRBV19 and TRBJ1-5; TRBD1 is a possible D gene (6 bases). CDR3 length: 12 amino acids. Trimming shortened V by 6 bases and J by 4 bases, and 7 bases separated the two germline ends. CDR1 and CDR2 from the germline V gene are LNHDA and SQIVND (reference sequence). The DNA of the CDR3 is TGTGCCAGTAGGGACAGTAATCAGCCCCAGCATTTT. This encodes CASRDSNQPQHF.

V is TRBV5-4 and J is TRBJ2-3; D remains unclear. V lost 3 bases, J lost 5 bases, and 13 bases lay in between. The CDR3 sequence is 14 residues long. Looked up from germline, CDR1 is SGHNT and CDR2 is YYREEE (reference sequence). CDR3 bases: TGTGCCAGCAGCTCTTGGGGATTTGGAGATACGCAGTATTTT. Translated: CASSSWGFGDTQYF.

This clone was seen only once. The V and J genes are TRBV7-3 and TRBJ1-1, with D unclear. Germline loops: CDR1 SGHTA, CDR2 FQGTGA. V gave up 1 base and J gave up 9 bases, with 6 bases separating them. The length of the CDR3 is 11 residues. The CDR3 is CASSLSLKAFF. The CDR3 DNA reads as TGTGCCAGCAGCTTAAGCTTAAAAGCTTTCTTT.

V gene TRBV7-8 combines with J gene TRBJ2-7, with 10 bases identical to TRBD1. The J segment lost 3 bases and the V segment lost 5 bases, leaving 4 bases of the junction unmatched. This CDR3 has 14 residues. Germline V gene lookup returns CDR1 SGHVS and CDR2 FQNEAQ. CDR3 sequence reads: CASSPWTGGYEQYF. CDR3 nucleotide sequence: TGTGCCAGCAGCCCATGGACAGGGGGCTACGAGCAGTACTTC.

The chain couples TRBV19 to TRBJ1-2; D gene ambiguous. This CDR3 region has 13 residues. V was pared by 6 bases and J by 4 bases, with 12 bases between. From germline, CDR1 is LNHDA and CDR2 SQIVND (reference sequence). The chain's CDR3 is CASRTGLAYGYTF. CDR3 sequence (DNA): TGTGCCAGTAGAACCGGACTGGCCTATGGCTACACCTTC.

The chain uses TRBV27 and TRBJ2-5; D is ambiguous. Per the germline V gene, CDR1 is MNHEY and CDR2 is SMNVEV (reference sequence). The CDR3 consists of 14 residues. V shed 5 bases and J shed 0 bases, with 10 bases lying between them. CDR3 protein: CASSPNLYQETQYF. The CDR3, as DNA: TGTGCCAGCAGTCCAAACCTGTACCAAGAGACCCAGTACTTC.

This clone was observed once. In nucleotides, the CDR3 is TGCAGCGTTGGGACGGGGCTCATGAACACTGAAGCTTTCTTT. Amino acid sequence: CSVGTGLMNTEAFF. The chain carries TRBV29-1 and TRBJ1-1; a possible D gene is TRBD1 (5 bases). V lost 4 bases and J lost 0, with 12 bases in between. This CDR3 spans 14 amino acids. The germline V gene has CDR1 SQVTM and CDR2 ANQGSEA.

This chain uses TRBV24-1 with TRBJ2-3; maybe TRBD1 (6 bases). The CDR3 has 13 amino acids. Germline CDR1 and CDR2: KGHDR and SFDVKD. Deletions cut 9 bases from V and 1 base from J, with 10 bases between. The CDR3 nucleotides are TGTGCCACCTCCGAGGGGGGCACAGATACGCAGTATTTT. Translated, it gives CATSEGGTDTQYF.

The V gene is TRBV30, the J gene TRBJ2-1, with 8 positions matching TRBD1. V shed 3 bases, J shed 5 bases, and the junction held 6 bases outside the gene matches. Germline V gene data show CDR1 as GTSNPN and CDR2 as SVGIG (reference sequence). This CDR3 is built from 14 residues. The CDR3 DNA sequence: TGTGCCTGGAGAGTAGGGGACAGGAACAATGAGCAGTTCTTC. Translating it yields CAWRVGDRNNEQFF.

This chain connects TRBV13 to TRBJ1-1; weak D call: TRBD1 (6 bases). Germline CDR1 reads PRHDT; CDR2 reads FYEKMQ (reference sequence). The CDR3 totals 12 residues. V lost 5 bases, J lost 11 bases, and 15 bases lay in between. CDR3 protein: CASSPKGVVAFF. CDR3 nucleotide sequence: TGTGCCAGCAGCCCGAAGGGGGTTGTGGCTTTCTTT.

The chain recombines TRBV30 with TRBJ1-1; 8 nucleotides match TRBD1. The CDR3 runs to 12 residues. The ends lost 6 bases at V and 3 bases at J; junction bases unmatched: 3. The germline V gene has CDR1 GTSNPN and CDR2 SVGIG (reference sequence). The CDR3 region is CACDRGYTEAFF. The CDR3, as DNA: TGTGCCTGCGACAGGGGTTACACTGAAGCTTTCTTT.

The CDR3 DNA reads as TGCGCCAGCAGCTTGGGAGGCTCTCAGGATACCGGGGAGCTGTTTTTT. It is translated as CASSLGGSQDTGELFF. The V and J genes are TRBV5-1 and TRBJ2-2; D is unresolved. Germline-derived CDR1 and CDR2 are SGHRS and YFSETQ. V was cut by 0 bases and J by 5 bases, with 14 bases left in between. The CDR3 is made up of 16 amino acids. The variable domain in full, completed from reference TRBV5-1 and TRBJ2-2, reads KAGVTQTPRYLIKTRGQQVTLSCSPISGHRSVSWYQQTPGQGLQFLFEYFSETQRNKGNFPGRFSGRQFSNSRSEMNVSTLELGDSALYLCASSLGGSQDTGELFFGEGSRLTVL.

The chain recombines TRBV4-1 with TRBJ2-5; 12 positions agree with TRBD1. CDR1 is MGHRA, CDR2 YSYEKL, per germline. After removal of 4 bases from V and 5 bases from J, the junction contained 8 bases not matched to a gene. CDR3 length: 16 residues. This chain's CDR3 is CASSPGTGGAWETQYF. The CDR3 nucleotides read TGCGCCAGCAGCCCCGGGACAGGGGGCGCCTGGGAGACCCAGTACTTC.

This chain uses TRBV2 with TRBJ1-1; D remains unclear. This CDR3 is 13 amino acids long. CDR1 is SNHLY and CDR2 is FYNNEI in the germline V gene. The germline V and J ends were trimmed by 9 bases and 9 bases, with 20 bases remaining between them. CDR3 DNA sequence: TGTGCCAGAGAGGAAGACAACTCCCCGCAAGCTTTCTTT. Its translation is CAREEDNSPQAFF.

A note on this clone: Sequence at one end of the junction differs from germline and may be a read error. This chain links TRBV4-2 with TRBJ2-5; 9 positions agree with TRBD2. CDR1 is LGHNA, CDR2 YNFKEQ, per germline. This CDR3 contains 13 residues. The CDR3 region has the DNA TGTGCCAGCAGCCTAGCGGGGGTGGAGACTCAGTACTTC. It codes for CASSLAGVETQYF.

This clone has only one observation. The rearrangement joins TRBV30 to TRBJ1-1, with D possibly matching TRBD1 (5 bases). The ends were cut back, 8 bases at V and 3 bases at J, with 25 bases in the middle. This CDR3 contains 16 residues. The germline CDR1 and CDR2 sequences are GTSNPN and SVGIG (reference sequence). In DNA, the CDR3 is TGTGCCGGGGGGTCCGGGGTCCTTTCGACCTACACTGAAGCTTTCTTT. Translating it yields CAGGSGVLSTYTEAFF.